This T cell receptor (beta chain) was documented in a study of response to subunit inactivated influenza vaccine. The CDR3 has 15 residues. Trimming cost V 6 bases and J 8 bases, with 20 bases left between them. Germline V gives CDR1 MNHNS, CDR2 SASEGT. This clonotype was observed a few times. No antigen is known for it. Study-level findings and limits: With each seasonal influenza vaccination, the authors suggested, few new T cells are recruited.

TCRdb re-derived calls from the RT-PCR reads in MiXCR, one entry per CDR3 protein. Of 860,000 or so distinct CDR3 sequences detected, less than 25% appear once; the ten largest clones hold roughly a tenth. This chain connects TRBV6-1 to TRBJ2-1, with D tentatively TRBD1 or TRBD2 (7 bases each). Sample: PBMCs from blood, taken roughly 5 days after vaccination. The clonotype originates from a man aged 50 to 60 who received an inactivated influenza vaccine. Here the CDR3 DNA reads TGTGCCAGCAGGGGAGGGGGCCCACCTCGGCATGAGCAGTTCTTC. Translating it yields CASRGGGPPRHEQFF.